This T cell receptor beta chain was sequenced in a study of T cell changes during pregnancy in multiple sclerosis. This table comes from immunoSEQ multiplex PCR, and its TCRdb copy is limited to in-frame clones, with some not included. Of under 110,000 clones listed, more than 90% are singletons. The CDR3 runs to 13 residues. Germline lookup yields CDR1 SGHNT and CDR2 YYREEE (reference sequence). Trimming cost V 4 bases and J 3 bases, with 11 bases left between them. Sequences were derived from peripheral blood, sampled in the second trimester of pregnancy. This TCR was sampled from a female donor with multiple sclerosis, enrolled in a pregnancy study. This chain joins TRBV5-4 and TRBJ2-7; D is possibly TRBD1 (6 bases). The CDR3 bases are TGTGCCAGCAGCACGCGGACAGACTACGAGCAGTACTTC. Translation gives CASSTRTDYEQYF.